This TCR beta chain was retrieved from a study of glioma-infiltrating T cells after dendritic cell vaccination. Study-wide background: Treatment, given 2003 to 2012, was autologous tumor lysate-pulsed dendritic cell vaccination. Autologous tumor lysate was loaded overnight onto monocyte-derived dendritic cells grown about seven days with IL-4 and GM-CSF. Study-wide findings and caveats: Longer survival after dendritic cell vaccination followed higher pretreatment TIL content.

Concerning this clone: Its target is not known.

Regarding time point: after dendritic cell vaccination, including at tumor progression/relapse. Blood PBMC samples: pre-vaccination, two weeks post third vaccination, and at tumor progression. Measured with immunoSEQ multiplex PCR; TCRdb has only the in-frame clones, and not every one. The table includes approximately 99,000 clones, approximately 80% detected once. CDR1 SGHNT and CDR2 YENEEA come from the germline V gene. The CDR3 totals 15 residues. The V end lost 1 base, the J end lost 6 bases, and 14 bases lay between the germline ends. The sample here was blood, taken after dendritic cell vaccination. The sequence derives from a human donor with glioblastoma. The genes are TRBV11-3 and TRBJ2-3, with D tentatively TRBD2 (5 bases). The CDR3 bases are TGTGCCAGCAGCTTAGGACGGAGGACCGGGGATACGCAGTATTTT. As protein: CASSLGRRTGDTQYF.